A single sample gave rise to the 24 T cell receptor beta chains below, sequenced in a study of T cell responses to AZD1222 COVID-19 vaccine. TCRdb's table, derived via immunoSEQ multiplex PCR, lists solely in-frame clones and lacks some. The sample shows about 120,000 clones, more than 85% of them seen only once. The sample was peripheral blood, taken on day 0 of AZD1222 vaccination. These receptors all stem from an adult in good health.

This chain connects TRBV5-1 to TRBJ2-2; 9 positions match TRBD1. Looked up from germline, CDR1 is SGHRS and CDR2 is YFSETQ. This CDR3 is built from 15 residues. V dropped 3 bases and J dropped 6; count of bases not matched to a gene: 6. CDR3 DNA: TGCGCCAGCAGCTCCCCCGGGACAGGGTCCGGGGAGCTGTTTTTT. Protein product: CASSSPGTGSGELFF. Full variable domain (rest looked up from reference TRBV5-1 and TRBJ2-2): KAGVTQTPRYLIKTRGQQVTLSCSPISGHRSVSWYQQTPGQGLQFLFEYFSETQRNKGNFPGRFSGRQFSNSRSEMNVSTLELGDSALYLCASSSPGTGSGELFFGEGSRLTVL.

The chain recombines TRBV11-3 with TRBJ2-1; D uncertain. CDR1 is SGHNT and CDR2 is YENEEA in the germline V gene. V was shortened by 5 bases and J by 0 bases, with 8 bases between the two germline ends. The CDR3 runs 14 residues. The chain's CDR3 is CASSLRDSYNEQFF. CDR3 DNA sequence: TGTGCCAGCAGCCTAAGGGACTCCTACAATGAGCAGTTCTTC.

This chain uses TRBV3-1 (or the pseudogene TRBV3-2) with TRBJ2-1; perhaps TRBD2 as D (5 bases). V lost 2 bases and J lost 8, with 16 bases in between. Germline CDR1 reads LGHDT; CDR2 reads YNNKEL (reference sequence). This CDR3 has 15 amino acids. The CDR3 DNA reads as TGTGCCAGCAGCCAACAGAAGACCCCCGGGGATGAGCAGTTCTTC. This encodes CASSQQKTPGDEQFF.

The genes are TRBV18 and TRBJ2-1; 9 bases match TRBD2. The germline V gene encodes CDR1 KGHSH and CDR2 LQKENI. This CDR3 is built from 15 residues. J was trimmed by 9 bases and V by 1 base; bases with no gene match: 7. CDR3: CASSPRREGLGEQFF. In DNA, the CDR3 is TGTGCCAGCTCACCACGGCGGGAGGGCCTGGGTGAGCAGTTCTTC.

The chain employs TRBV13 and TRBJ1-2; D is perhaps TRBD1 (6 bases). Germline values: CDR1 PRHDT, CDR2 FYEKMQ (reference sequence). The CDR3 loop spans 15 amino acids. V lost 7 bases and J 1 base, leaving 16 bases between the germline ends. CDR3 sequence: CASTDQGFGNYGYTF. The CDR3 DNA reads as TGTGCCAGCACCGATCAGGGGTTTGGTAACTATGGCTACACCTTC.

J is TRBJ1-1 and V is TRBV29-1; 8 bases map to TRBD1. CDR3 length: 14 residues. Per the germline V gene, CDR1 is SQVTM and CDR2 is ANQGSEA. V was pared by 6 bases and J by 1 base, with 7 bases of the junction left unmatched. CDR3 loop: CSVATGGTNTEAFF. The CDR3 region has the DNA TGCAGCGTCGCTACAGGGGGTACGAACACTGAAGCTTTCTTT. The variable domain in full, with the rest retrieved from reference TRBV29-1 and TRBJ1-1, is SAVISQKPSRDICQRGTSLTIQCQVDSQVTMMFWYRQQPGQSLTLIATANQGSEATYESGFVIDKFPISRPNLTFSTLTVSNMSPEDSSIYLCSVATGGTNTEAFFGQGTRLTVV.

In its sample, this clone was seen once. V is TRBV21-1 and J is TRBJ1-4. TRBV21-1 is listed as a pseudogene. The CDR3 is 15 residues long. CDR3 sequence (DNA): TGTGCCAGCAGCATCTGGGGGGCGAGGGATGGAAAACTGTTTTTT. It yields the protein CASSIWGARDGKLFF.

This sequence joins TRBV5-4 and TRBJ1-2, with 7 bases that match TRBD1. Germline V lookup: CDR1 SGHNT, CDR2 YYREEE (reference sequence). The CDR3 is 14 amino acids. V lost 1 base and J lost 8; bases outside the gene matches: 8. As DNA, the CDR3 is TGTGCCAGCAGCTTGACGGGTAGGGGGCAAGGCTACACCTTC. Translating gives CASSLTGRGQGYTF.

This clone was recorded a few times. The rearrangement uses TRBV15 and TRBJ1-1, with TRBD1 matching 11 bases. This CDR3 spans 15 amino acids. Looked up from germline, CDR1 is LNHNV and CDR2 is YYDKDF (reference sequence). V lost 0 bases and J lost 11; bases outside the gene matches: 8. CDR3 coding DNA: TGTGCCACCAGCAGAGATCTCTGGACAGGGGGCAGTGCTTTCTTT. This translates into CATSRDLWTGGSAFF. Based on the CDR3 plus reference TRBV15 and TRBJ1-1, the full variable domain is DAMVIQNPRYQVTQFGKPVTLSCSQTLNHNVMYWYQQKSSQAPKLLFHYYDKDFNNEADTPDNFQSRRPNTSFCFLDIRSPGLGDTAMYLCATSRDLWTGGSAFFGQGTRLTVV.

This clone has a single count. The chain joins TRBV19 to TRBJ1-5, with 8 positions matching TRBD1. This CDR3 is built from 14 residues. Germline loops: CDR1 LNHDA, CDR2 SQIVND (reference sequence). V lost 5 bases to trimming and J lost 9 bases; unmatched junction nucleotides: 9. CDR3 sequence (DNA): TGTGCCAGTAGTCCGCAGGGGGCGGGGGGGCCCCAGCATTTT. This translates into CASSPQGAGGPQHF.

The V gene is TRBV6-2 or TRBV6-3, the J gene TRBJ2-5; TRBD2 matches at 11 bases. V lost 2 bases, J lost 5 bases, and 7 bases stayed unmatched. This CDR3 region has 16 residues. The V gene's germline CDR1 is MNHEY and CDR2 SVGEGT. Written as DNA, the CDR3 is TGTGCCAGCAGTTACAGTCTAGCGGGAGGTGGCGAGACCCAGTACTTC. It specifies CASSYSLAGGGETQYF.

This chain's CDR3 is CASSPGDISGNTIYF. In nucleotides, the CDR3 is TGTGCCAGCAGTCCCGGGGACATCTCTGGAAACACCATATATTTT. This rearrangement joins TRBV28 to TRBJ1-3, with a weak D call TRBD1 (6 bases). The CDR3 loop spans 15 amino acids. V gave up 5 bases and J gave up 0 bases, with 11 bases separating them. Per the germline V gene, CDR1 is MDHEN and CDR2 is SYDVKM.

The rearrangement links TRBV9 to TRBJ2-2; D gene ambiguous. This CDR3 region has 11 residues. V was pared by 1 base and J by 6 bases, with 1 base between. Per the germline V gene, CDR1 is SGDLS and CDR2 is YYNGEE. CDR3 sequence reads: CASSVPGELFF. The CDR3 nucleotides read TGTGCCAGCAGCGTACCCGGGGAGCTGTTTTTT.

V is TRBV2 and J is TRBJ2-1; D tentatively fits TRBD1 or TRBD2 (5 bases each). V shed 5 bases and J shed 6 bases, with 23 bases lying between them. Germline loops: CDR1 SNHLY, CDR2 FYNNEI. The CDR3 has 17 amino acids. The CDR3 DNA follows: TGTGCCAGCAGTCTACTCGCCGGGACCAGCAGCCGCAATGAGCAGTTCTTC. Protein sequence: CASSLLAGTSSRNEQFF.

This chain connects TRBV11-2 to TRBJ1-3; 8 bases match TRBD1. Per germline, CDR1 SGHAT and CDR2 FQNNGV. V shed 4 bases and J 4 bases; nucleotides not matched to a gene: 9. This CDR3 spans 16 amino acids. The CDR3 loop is CASSSVRTGMGNTIYF. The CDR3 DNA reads TGTGCCAGCAGCTCCGTAAGGACAGGGATGGGAAACACCATATATTTT.

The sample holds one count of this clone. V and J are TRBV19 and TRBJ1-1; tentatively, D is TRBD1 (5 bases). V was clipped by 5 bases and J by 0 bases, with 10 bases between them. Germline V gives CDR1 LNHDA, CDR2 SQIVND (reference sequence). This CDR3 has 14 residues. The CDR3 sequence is CASSQGGVNTEAFF. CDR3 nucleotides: TGTGCCAGTAGTCAGGGAGGCGTGAACACTGAAGCTTTCTTT.

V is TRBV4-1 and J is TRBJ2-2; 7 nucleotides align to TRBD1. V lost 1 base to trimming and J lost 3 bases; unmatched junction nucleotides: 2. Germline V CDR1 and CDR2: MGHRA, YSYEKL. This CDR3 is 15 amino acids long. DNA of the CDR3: TGCGCCAGCAGCCAAGGGGACAGATACACCGGGGAGCTGTTTTTT. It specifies CASSQGDRYTGELFF.

As DNA, the CDR3 is TGTGCCACCAGTCGGAGCGGAGGCCCCTACGAGCAGTACTTC. Its protein is CATSRSGGPYEQYF. The chain is built from TRBV24-1 and TRBJ2-7; a weak D match, TRBD2 (5 bases). V lost 6 bases and J lost 2, with 13 bases in between. The CDR3 loop spans 14 amino acids. The germline V gene has CDR1 KGHDR and CDR2 SFDVKD.

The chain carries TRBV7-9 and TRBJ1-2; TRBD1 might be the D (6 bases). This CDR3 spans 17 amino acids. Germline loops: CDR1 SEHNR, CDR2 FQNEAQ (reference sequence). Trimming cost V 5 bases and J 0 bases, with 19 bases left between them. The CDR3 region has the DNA TGTGCCAGCAGCGACCCCAGGGGTAGCATAGCTAACTATGGCTACACCTTC. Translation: CASSDPRGSIANYGYTF.

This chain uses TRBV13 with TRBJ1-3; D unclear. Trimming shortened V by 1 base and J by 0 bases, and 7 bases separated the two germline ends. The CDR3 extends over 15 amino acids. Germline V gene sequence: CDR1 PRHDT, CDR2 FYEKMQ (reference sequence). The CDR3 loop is CASSLARSSGNTIYF. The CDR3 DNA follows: TGTGCCAGCAGCTTAGCTCGCAGCTCTGGAAACACCATATATTTT.

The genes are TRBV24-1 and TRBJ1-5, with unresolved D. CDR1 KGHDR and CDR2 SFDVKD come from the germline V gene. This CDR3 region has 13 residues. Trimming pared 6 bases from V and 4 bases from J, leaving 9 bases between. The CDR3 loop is CATSKTGNQPQHF. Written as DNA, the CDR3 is TGTGCCACCAGTAAGACGGGAAATCAGCCCCAGCATTTT.

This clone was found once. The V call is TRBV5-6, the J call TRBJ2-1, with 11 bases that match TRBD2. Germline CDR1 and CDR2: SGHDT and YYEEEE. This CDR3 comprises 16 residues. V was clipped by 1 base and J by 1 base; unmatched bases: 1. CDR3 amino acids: CASSLIAGGSYNEQFF. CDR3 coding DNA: TGTGCCAGCAGCTTGATAGCGGGAGGGTCCTACAATGAGCAGTTCTTC.

The CDR3 DNA follows: TGTGCCAGCAGTTTAGGGCAGCTCTACGAGCAGTACTTC. Its protein product is CASSLGQLYEQYF. The V gene is TRBV12-3 or TRBV12-4, the J gene TRBJ2-7; no firm D call. The CDR3 has 13 residues. Trimming took 1 base from V and 3 from J, leaving 7 bases between them.

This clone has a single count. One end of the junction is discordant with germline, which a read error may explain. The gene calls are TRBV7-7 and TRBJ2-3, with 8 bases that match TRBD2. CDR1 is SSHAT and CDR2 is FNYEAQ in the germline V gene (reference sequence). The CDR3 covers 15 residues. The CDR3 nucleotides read TGTGCTAGCAGCCCTGGACTAGCAGGGGTAGATACGCAGTATTTT. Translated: CASSPGLAGVDTQYF.